One and the same sample provided the 4 T cell receptor beta chains below, sequenced in a study of shared clonotypes between healthy human individuals. Clones were read by immunoSEQ multiplex PCR, and TCRdb kept only the in-frame ones, dropping some. The profile shows 2 million to 3 million clones, around nine tenths of them singletons. Sample: naive CD4+ T cells sorted from blood. This sample's subset: CD45RA+ positively selected. The receptors were sampled from a man in his late teens or twenties in good health.

This rearrangement joins TRBV30 to TRBJ2-5; a possible D gene is TRBD2 (5 bases). The tail of the sequence fits TRBJ2-7 better, so the J call may be wrong. The CDR3 consists of 12 residues. Germline V CDR1 and CDR2: GTSNPN, SVGIG (reference sequence). The CDR3 bases are TGTGCCTGGAGGGCCAGCGGTGACGAGCAGTACTTC. Protein sequence: CAWRASGDEQYF.

V is TRBV5-4 and J is TRBJ2-2; 11 bases map to TRBD2. The CDR3 is 17 amino acids. With 3 bases clipped from V and 3 bases from J, the junction kept 7 bases outside the gene matches. CDR1 SGHNT and CDR2 YYREEE come from the germline V gene (reference sequence). The CDR3 loop is CASSSGSGRDHTGELFF. CDR3 bases: TGTGCCAGCAGCTCCGGTAGCGGGAGGGATCACACCGGGGAGCTGTTTTTT.

This chain connects TRBV27 to TRBJ1-6; possible D gene TRBD1, 6 bases. Germline V gene lookup returns CDR1 MNHEY and CDR2 SMNVEV (reference sequence). V lost 6 bases, J lost 0 bases, and 12 bases lay in between. This CDR3 region has 16 residues. The CDR3 DNA sequence: TGTGCCAGCAGACCAGGGGCGGGCTCCTATAATTCACCCCTCCACTTT. This sequence encodes CASRPGAGSYNSPLHF.

The chain joins TRBV5-4 to TRBJ1-1; perhaps TRBD1 as D (5 bases). CDR3 length: 15 amino acids. Germline CDR1 is SGHNT and CDR2 is YYREEE (reference sequence). Trimming removed 1 base at V and 5 bases at J, with 15 bases between. CDR3 sequence: CASSLNLGLRTEAFF. The CDR3 coding sequence is TGTGCCAGCAGCTTGAATCTGGGGCTGCGGACTGAAGCTTTCTTT.